Detailed here is one TCR beta chain. The sample belongs to a study of control samples from healthy donors and cancer patients. Per the germline V gene, CDR1 is SGHTA and CDR2 is FQGNSA. J lost 2 bases, V lost 6 bases, and 7 bases had no gene match. The CDR3 contains 14 residues. TCRdb's copy holds only in-frame clones and misses some; the assay was immunoSEQ multiplex PCR. The table shows approximately 94,000 clones, with 87% occurring only once. Sequencing was done on a sample of blood. The chain combines TRBV7-2 with TRBJ2-7; 7 bases fit TRBD2. The sequence came from a woman between 50 and 59 years old in good health. CDR3 loop: CASSSSGAAYEQYF. The CDR3 coding sequence is TGTGCCAGCAGTTCCAGCGGGGCGGCCTACGAGCAGTACTTC.